These 23 T cell receptor beta chains were sequenced from one sample in a study of PD-L1 blockade in urothelial cancer. TCRdb keeps only in-frame clones here, not all; method: immunoSEQ multiplex PCR. The data contain about 29,000 clones, 80% to 90% of them singletons. The specimen comprised PBMCs, sampled around atezolizumab (anti-PD-L1) treatment. Receptors were obtained from a man aged 45 to 65 with urothelial cancer.

The chain links TRBV29-1 to TRBJ2-5, with a weak D call TRBD2 (8 bases). Germline CDR1 is SQVTM and CDR2 is ANQGSEA. The CDR3 is made up of 13 amino acids. Deletions cut 5 bases from V and 9 bases from J, with 19 bases between. CDR3 protein: CSVRGQDGGAQYF. CDR3 bases: TGCAGCGTTCGCGGACAGGACGGGGGGGCCCAGTACTTC. Looking up the rest from reference TRBV29-1 and TRBJ2-5 gives the full variable domain: SAVISQKPSRDICQRGTSLTIQCQVDSQVTMMFWYRQQPGQSLTLIATANQGSEATYESGFVIDKFPISRPNLTFSTLTVSNMSPEDSSIYLCSVRGQDGGAQYFGPGTRLLVL.

This clone was recorded once. The chain uses TRBV25-1 and TRBJ2-2; TRBD1 is a possible D gene (6 bases). The CDR3 totals 16 residues. V lost 4 bases and J 0 bases, leaving 12 bases between the germline ends. Germline V gives CDR1 MGHDK, CDR2 SYGVNS. The CDR3 sequence: CASSVLQGTNTGELFF. The DNA of the CDR3 is TGTGCCAGCAGTGTACTACAGGGCACGAACACCGGGGAGCTGTTTTTT. Combining the CDR3 with reference TRBV25-1 and TRBJ2-2 gives the whole variable domain EADIYQTPRYLVIGTGKKITLECSQTMGHDKMYWYQQDPGMELHLIHYSYGVNSTEKGDLSSESTVSRIRTEHFPLTLESARPSHTSQYLCASSVLQGTNTGELFFGEGSRLTVL.

The V call is TRBV29-1, the J call TRBJ2-5, with 9 bases identical to TRBD1. The V segment lost 6 bases and the J segment 1 base; nucleotides outside the gene matches: 9. The CDR3 consists of 15 residues. Germline CDR1 and CDR2: SQVTM and ANQGSEA. CDR3 DNA sequence: TGCAGCGTCCCAAACAGGGGGCCGGTCCAAGAGACCCAGTACTTC. It is translated as CSVPNRGPVQETQYF. Full variable domain (missing parts from reference TRBV29-1 and TRBJ2-5): SAVISQKPSRDICQRGTSLTIQCQVDSQVTMMFWYRQQPGQSLTLIATANQGSEATYESGFVIDKFPISRPNLTFSTLTVSNMSPEDSSIYLCSVPNRGPVQETQYFGPGTRLLVL.

The genes are TRBV2 and TRBJ2-5; TRBD2 is a possible D gene (6 bases). Per germline, CDR1 SNHLY and CDR2 FYNNEI. The CDR3 runs to 13 residues. V lost 5 bases to trimming and J lost 7 bases, with 14 bases between them. The CDR3 nucleotides read TGTGCCAGCAGTCGGGAGTTGGGAGGGACCCAGTACTTC. Translated: CASSRELGGTQYF.

The sample holds a few counts of this clone. The V gene is TRBV5-1, the J gene TRBJ2-1, with D tentatively TRBD2 (5 bases). Germline V gives CDR1 SGHRS, CDR2 YFSETQ. The CDR3 loop spans 13 amino acids. V was shortened by 5 bases and J by 5 bases, with 11 bases between the two germline ends. This CDR3 reads CASRNPGNNEQFF. The CDR3 nucleotides read TGCGCCAGCAGAAATCCGGGGAACAATGAGCAGTTCTTC.

The chain is built from TRBV19 and TRBJ2-7; 10 bases align to TRBD1. Germline V lookup: CDR1 LNHDA, CDR2 SQIVND (reference sequence). The V gene end was trimmed by 7 bases and the J gene end by 3 bases; junction bases not matched to a gene: 6. CDR3 length: 14 residues. CDR3 in amino acids: CASKAGTGDYEQYF. The CDR3 DNA reads as TGTGCCAGTAAAGCCGGGACAGGGGACTACGAGCAGTACTTC.

Note on this clone: Different DNA sequences within this sample yield the same CDR3. The V call is TRBV5-1, the J call TRBJ2-3, with D maybe TRBD1 (6 bases). Germline V CDR1 and CDR2: SGHRS, YFSETQ. V gave up 0 bases and J gave up 2 bases, with 7 bases separating them. The CDR3 runs 14 residues. DNA for the CDR3: TGCGCCAGCAGCTTGGGACAGGTCACAGATACGCAGTATTTT. Its protein is CASSLGQVTDTQYF. Together with reference TRBV5-1 and TRBJ2-3, the CDR3 gives the full variable domain: KAGVTQTPRYLIKTRGQQVTLSCSPISGHRSVSWYQQTPGQGLQFLFEYFSETQRNKGNFPGRFSGRQFSNSRSEMNVSTLELGDSALYLCASSLGQVTDTQYFGPGTRLTVL.

This clone was seen a single time. As DNA, the CDR3 is TGCGCCAGCAGCTTGATCCAGGGTTTCACCGGGGAGCTGTTTTTT. It translates to CASSLIQGFTGELFF. The chain joins TRBV5-1 to TRBJ2-2; D is possibly TRBD1 (5 bases). The V end was cut by 1 base, the J end by 4 bases, with 11 bases between. This CDR3 is built from 15 residues. CDR1 is SGHRS, CDR2 YFSETQ, per germline.

The chain is built from TRBV10-1 and TRBJ2-5, with 7 bases lining up with TRBD2. In germline, CDR1 is WNHNN, CDR2 SYGVQD (reference sequence). This CDR3 is 15 amino acids long. The junction had 4 bases not matched to a gene; V was cut back by 3 bases and J by 0 bases. CDR3 amino acids: CASSDVREDQETQYF. The DNA for the CDR3 is TGCGCCAGCAGTGATGTCCGGGAGGACCAAGAGACCCAGTACTTC.

This sequence joins TRBV5-8 and TRBJ2-5; TRBD1 matches at 7 bases. This CDR3 is 14 amino acids long. V lost 3 bases to trimming and J lost 5 bases; unmatched junction nucleotides: 7. Germline V CDR1 and CDR2: SGHTS, YDEGEE. For the CDR3, the DNA is TGTGCCAGCAGCTATAGGGGGCGCCGGGAGACCCAGTACTTC. Translated, it gives CASSYRGRRETQYF.

The CDR3 DNA is TGTGCCAGCTCACCAACAGGACTAGCGGGGGAGTACGAGCAGTACTTC. Encoded protein: CASSPTGLAGEYEQYF. V usage is TRBV18 and J usage is TRBJ2-7; 13 positions match TRBD2. This CDR3 has 16 residues. Trimming removed 2 bases from V and 4 bases from J; junction bases left unmatched: 5. Germline values: CDR1 KGHSH, CDR2 LQKENI. Looking up the rest from reference TRBV18 and TRBJ2-7 gives the full variable domain: NAGVMQNPRHLVRRRGQEARLRCSPMKGHSHVYWYRQLPEEGLKFMVYLQKENIIDESGMPKERFSAEFPKEGPSILRIQQVVRGDSAAYFCASSPTGLAGEYEQYFGPGTRLTVT.

This clone was seen just once. The V gene is TRBV9, the J gene TRBJ1-3, with 7 positions matching TRBD1. Germline V CDR1 and CDR2: SGDLS, YYNGEE. The CDR3 runs 16 residues. V lost 0 bases to trimming and J lost 2 bases; unmatched junction nucleotides: 5. The CDR3 coding sequence is TGTGCCAGCAGCGTAGCTACAAGGGGGCCTGGAAACACCATATATTTT. This codes for CASSVATRGPGNTIYF.

CDR3 sequence (DNA): TGTGCCAGTAGTATATTGACTAGTCCTGAGACCCAGTACTTC. As protein: CASSILTSPETQYF. The chain employs TRBV19 and TRBJ2-5; D might be TRBD2 (6 bases). Germline V gene sequence: CDR1 LNHDA, CDR2 SQIVND (reference sequence). This CDR3 contains 14 residues. Deletions cut 2 bases from V and 5 bases from J, with 12 bases between.

This sequence joins TRBV11-2 and TRBJ2-1; 10 positions agree with TRBD1. The CDR3 contains 12 residues. The ends lost 5 bases at V and 10 bases at J; junction bases unmatched: 2. Germline V gene sequence: CDR1 SGHAT, CDR2 FQNNGV. The CDR3 DNA reads as TGTGCCAGCAGCACGACAGGGGGCGAGCAGTTCTTC. Encoded protein: CASSTTGGEQFF. The full variable domain, in which reference TRBV11-2 and TRBJ2-1 provide the parts outside the CDR3, is EAGVAQSPRYKIIEKRQSVAFWCNPISGHATLYWYQQILGQGPKLLIQFQNNGVVDDSQLPKDRFSAERLKGVDSTLKIQPAKLEDSAVYLCASSTTGGEQFFGPGTRLTVL.

V is TRBV9 and J is TRBJ2-3; 9 nucleotides line up with TRBD1. CDR1 SGDLS and CDR2 YYNGEE come from the germline V gene. Losses at the gene ends were 4 bases for V and 0 bases for J; bases not matched to a gene: 6. The CDR3 consists of 16 residues. The CDR3 spells CASSSEGQGSTDTQYF. CDR3 bases: TGTGCCAGCAGCTCAGAGGGACAGGGAAGCACAGATACGCAGTATTTT.

The chain carries TRBV7-2 and TRBJ2-5; 11 nucleotides match TRBD2. The CDR3 covers 16 residues. Germline V gives CDR1 SGHTA, CDR2 FQGNSA. With 5 bases clipped from V and 5 bases from J, the junction kept 10 bases outside the gene matches. DNA for the CDR3: TGTGCCAGCAGCCCCCTGGGTAGCGGGAGGGGGGAGACCCAGTACTTC. It is translated as CASSPLGSGRGETQYF.

The chain links TRBV6-1 to TRBJ2-5, with TRBD1 as a possible D gene (6 bases). From germline, CDR1 is MNHNS and CDR2 SASEGT. Between the trimmed V and J ends, which lost 3 bases and 5 bases, there was a span of 13 bases. The CDR3 consists of 14 residues. The CDR3 nucleotides read TGTGCCAGCAGTGAGGGGGCGTTTTGGGAGACCCAGTACTTC. It is translated as CASSEGAFWETQYF.

The chain has TRBV7-9 and TRBJ2-7; 7 bases are a match to TRBD2. Germline loops: CDR1 SEHNR, CDR2 FQNEAQ (reference sequence). The CDR3 sequence is 14 residues long. J gave up 2 bases and V 2 bases, and 3 bases lay outside the gene matches. CDR3 loop: CASSLTGTTYEQYF. Written as DNA, the CDR3 is TGTGCCAGCAGCTTAACCGGGACTACCTACGAGCAGTACTTC.

This clone was seen just once. The rearrangement uses TRBV30 and TRBJ2-1; D might be TRBD2 (5 bases). CDR1 GTSNPN and CDR2 SVGIG come from the germline V gene (reference sequence). The germline V and J ends were trimmed by 7 bases and 4 bases, with 8 bases remaining between them. CDR3 size: 11 residues. In DNA, the CDR3 is TGTGCCTCCGCGGGTTACAATGAGCAGTTCTTC. Protein: CASAGYNEQFF.

This clone was seen once. The chain employs TRBV6-4 and TRBJ2-1; 7 bases fit TRBD2. The CDR3 has 14 residues. The V gene's germline CDR1 is MRHNA and CDR2 SNTAGT. The V gene end was trimmed by 2 bases and the J gene end by 7 bases; junction bases not matched to a gene: 5. The CDR3: CASSDGGGSNEQFF. The DNA of the CDR3 is TGTGCCAGCAGTGACGGCGGGGGTTCTAATGAGCAGTTCTTC.

This clone was counted a single time. The chain combines TRBV30 with TRBJ1-4; D not resolved. Trimming pared 0 bases from V and 8 bases from J, leaving 13 bases between. The germline CDR1 and CDR2 sequences are GTSNPN and SVGIG (reference sequence). CDR3 size: 14 residues. CDR3 sequence (DNA): TGTGCCTGGAGTGTACGGAGAACTGGGGAAAAACTGTTTTTT. Translating it yields CAWSVRRTGEKLFF.

The chain is built from TRBV10-3 and TRBJ2-2, with 8 bases that match TRBD1. The V gene end was trimmed by 1 base and the J gene end by 0 bases; junction bases not matched to a gene: 7. Germline V gene lookup returns CDR1 ENHRY and CDR2 SYGVKD. The CDR3 extends over 18 amino acids. This CDR3 reads CAISEWKTGVANTGELFF. Written as DNA, the CDR3 is TGTGCCATCAGTGAGTGGAAGACAGGGGTCGCGAACACCGGGGAGCTGTTTTTT.

The chain links TRBV29-1 to TRBJ2-2, with 8 bases matching TRBD2. The CDR3 spans 14 residues. With 7 bases clipped from V and 1 base from J, the junction kept 5 bases outside the gene matches. CDR1 and CDR2 (germline): SQVTM, ANQGSEA. The CDR3 here is CSATSGGNTGELFF. CDR3 nucleotides: TGCAGCGCCACGAGCGGGGGGAACACCGGGGAGCTGTTTTTT.